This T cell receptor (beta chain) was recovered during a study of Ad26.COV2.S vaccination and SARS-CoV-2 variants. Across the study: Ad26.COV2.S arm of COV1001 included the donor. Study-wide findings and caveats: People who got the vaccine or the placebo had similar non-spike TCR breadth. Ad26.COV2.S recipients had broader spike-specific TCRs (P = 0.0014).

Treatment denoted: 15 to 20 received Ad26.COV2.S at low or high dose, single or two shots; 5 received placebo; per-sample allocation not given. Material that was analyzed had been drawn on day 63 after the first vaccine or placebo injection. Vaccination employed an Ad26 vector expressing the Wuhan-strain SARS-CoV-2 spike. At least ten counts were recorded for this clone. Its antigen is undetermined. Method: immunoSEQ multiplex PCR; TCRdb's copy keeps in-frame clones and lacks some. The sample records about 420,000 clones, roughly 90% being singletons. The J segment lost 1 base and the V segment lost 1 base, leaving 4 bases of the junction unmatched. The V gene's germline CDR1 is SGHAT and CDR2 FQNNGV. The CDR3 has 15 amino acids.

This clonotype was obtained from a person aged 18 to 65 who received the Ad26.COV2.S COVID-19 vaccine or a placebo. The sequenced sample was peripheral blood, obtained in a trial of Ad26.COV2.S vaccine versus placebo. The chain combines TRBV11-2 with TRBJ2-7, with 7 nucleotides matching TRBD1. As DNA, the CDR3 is TGTGCCAGCAGCTTAGGACAGGGAAGGTCCTACGAGCAGTACTTC. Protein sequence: CASSLGQGRSYEQYF.